Listed below are T cell receptor beta chains from one sample, sequenced in a study of T cells in Graves' hyperthyroidism and ophthalmopathy. TCRdb ran MiXCR on the multiplex PCR reads and lists one entry per CDR3 protein. The sample contains approximately 870,000 distinct CDR3 sequences, about two fifths of which appear only once. The sequenced material came from blood. The receptors were gathered from a man aged 18-30 years with Graves' hyperthyroidism. The CDR3 runs from the conserved cysteine through the conserved F or W. Fields, in order: J gene, V gene, clone size, D gene, CDR3 DNA, CDR3 protein. D genes are given only for firm matches. The size field is filled for only some rows; it gives once, few, many or a size class.

TRBJ2-5 | TRBV12-3/TRBV12-4 | - | - | TGTGCCAGCAGTTTAGCGATGGCTAGGGGAGAGACCCAGTACTTC | CASSLAMARGETQYF
TRBJ2-7 | TRBV7-9 | - | TRBD1 | TGCGCCAGCAGCCAAGCGGCCGGGACAGGGGTGTACGAGCAGTACTTC | CASSQAAGTGVYEQYF
TRBJ1-4 | TRBV2 | many | TRBD1 | TGTGCCGGAGGGACAGGGGGCGGTGAAAAACTGTTTTTT | CAGGTGGGEKLFF
TRBJ1-1 | TRBV6-6 | - | - | TGTGCCAGCAGTGAAATCCAGGCCATTGAAGCTTTCTTT | CASSEIQAIEAFF
TRBJ2-7 | TRBV29-1 | many | TRBD2 | TGCAGCGTGTGGACTAGCACGATCCACGAGCAGTACTTC | CSVWTSTIHEQYF
TRBJ1-3 | TRBV9 | few | - | TGTGCCAGCAGCGTCGACTCATTCCAGGCTGGAAACACCATATATTTT | CASSVDSFQAGNTIYF
TRBJ1-3 | TRBV20-1 | many | - | TGCAGTGCTAGTGGCGATGGAAACACCATATATTTT | CSASGDGNTIYF
TRBJ1-5 | TRBV6-1 | few | TRBD1 | TGTGCCAGCAGTGAACGGGACAGAACGGGTCCCCAGCATTTT | CASSERDRTGPQHF
TRBJ1-5 | TRBV9 | - | - | TGTGCCAGCAGCCCAGAATTCCTCCAGGCCCAAACTCATCAGCCCCAGCATTTT | CASSPEFLQAQTHQPQHF
TRBJ1-1 | TRBV7-2 | - | - | TGTGCCAGCAGCGGCGGGTCTAGTGGGAACACTGAAGCTTTCTTT | CASSGGSSGNTEAFF
TRBJ2-3 | TRBV7-8 | - | TRBD2 | TGTGCCAGCGCGACTAGCCTGATTTCAGATACGCAGTATTTT | CASATSLISDTQYF
TRBJ1-2 | TRBV19 | many | - | TGTGCCAGTAGTCCCCCCCCGATTCACTATGGCTACACCTTC | CASSPPPIHYGYTF
TRBJ1-1 | TRBV29-1 | once | - | TGCAGCGTTGAAGGCACAGGGAGGACGACTTTCTTT | CSVEGTGRTTFF
TRBJ1-5 | TRBV19 | - | TRBD1 | TGTGCCAGTAGTGAAAAGACAGGGTGGTTGGGCAATCAGCCCCAGCATTTT | CASSEKTGWLGNQPQHF
TRBJ2-7 | TRBV20-1 | few | - | TGCAGTGCTAGAGATATAGGGCGGAATGCCTACGAGCAGTACTTC | CSARDIGRNAYEQYF
TRBJ2-1 | TRBV2 | - | TRBD2 | TGTGCCAGCAGAGCGGGAAGCTCCTACAATGAGCAGTTCTTC | CASRAGSSYNEQFF
TRBJ1-1 | TRBV5-6 | few | - | TGTGCCAGCAGCTCACAGGACTACACTGAAGCTTTCTTT | CASSSQDYTEAFF
TRBJ2-7 | TRBV9 | few | TRBD1 | TGTGCCAGCAGCGCCACAGGGGGCAAGGACGAGCAGTACTTC | CASSATGGKDEQYF
TRBJ2-2 | TRBV24-1 | many | - | TGTGCCACCAGTGATAGCAGCGGGGAGCTGTTTTTT | CATSDSSGELFF
TRBJ2-7 | TRBV11-1 | - | - | TGTGCCAGCAGCCCCCCGGCGACCGAGCAGTACTTC | CASSPPATEQYF
TRBJ2-7 | TRBV5-1 | few | - | TGCGCCAGTACAGGTGCCGGGGCACCCTACGAGCAGTACTTC | CASTGAGAPYEQYF
TRBJ1-1 | TRBV7-2 | many | - | TGTGCCAGCAGCTTTGCAGGGTCCCCGAACACTGAAGCTTTCTTT | CASSFAGSPNTEAFF
TRBJ1-2 | TRBV29-1 | once | TRBD1 | TGCAGCGCCCAGGGACAGAACTATGGCTACACCTTC | CSAQGQNYGYTF
TRBJ2-2 | TRBV2 | few | - | TGTGCCAGCAATCTGAAGGCCGGGGAGCTGTTTTTT | CASNLKAGELFF
TRBJ2-5 | TRBV7-8 | once | - | TGTGCCAGCAGCTTAGATTCGGGGTTCGTAGAGACCCAGTACTTC | CASSLDSGFVETQYF
TRBJ2-7 | TRBV4-1 | few | - | TGCGCCAGCAGCCAAGAAGGCAGCACCTACGGGCAGTACTTC | CASSQEGSTYGQYF
TRBJ2-5 | TRBV29-1 | many | - | TGCAGCGTTGGGGGGGAGACCCAGTACTTC | CSVGGETQYF
TRBJ1-5 | TRBV10-3 | many | - | TGTGCCAGCTCCCCACAGGATCAGCCCCAGCATTTT | CASSPQDQPQHF
TRBJ2-7 | TRBV29-1 | - | TRBD1 | TGCAGCCTTGGCGCAGGGGGAGCGTACGAGCAGTACTTC | CSLGAGGAYEQYF
TRBJ2-7 | TRBV6-5 | - | - | TGTGCCAGCAGTTACTCGCAGGGGCTCCGCTACGAGCAGTACTTC | CASSYSQGLRYEQYF
TRBJ2-7 | TRBV10-3 | - | - | TGTGCCATCAGTGAGGACAGGCAGGGGGAGCAGTACTTC | CAISEDRQGEQYF
TRBJ2-5 | TRBV9 | many | - | TGTGCCAGCAGCGTAGGTGGCCAAGAGACCCAGTACTTC | CASSVGGQETQYF
TRBJ1-5 | TRBV2 | - | - | TGTGCCAGCAACAGGGAATTCAGCAATCAGCCCCAGCATTTT | CASNREFSNQPQHF
TRBJ2-3 | TRBV12-3/TRBV12-4 | once | - | TGTGCCAGCAGGGCTCACAGGGAATCCACAGATACGCAGTATTTT | CASRAHRESTDTQYF
TRBJ2-7 | TRBV11-2 | - | TRBD1 | TGTGCCAGCACCATAGGGGGCGGGCAGTACTTC | CASTIGGGQYF
TRBJ1-5 | TRBV7-7 | many | - | TGTGCTAGCAGCCCCGACAGCAAGTCGTTT | CASSPDSKSF
TRBJ2-7 | TRBV29-1 | many | TRBD2 | TGCAGCGTTCTGGGGAGGGAGACGGGCAGGGCCTCCTACGAGCAGTACTTC | CSVLGRETGRASYEQYF
TRBJ1-5 | TRBV2 | - | - | TGTGCCAGCAGTGTCGGCGTTCGGACTCACGGCCAGCAATCAGCCGCCCAGCATTTT | CASSVGVRTHGQQSAAQHF
TRBJ1-4 | TRBV7-9 | few | TRBD1 | TGTGCCAGCAGCTTTTTGGCGGGACAGGGGAATGAAAAACTGTTTTTT | CASSFLAGQGNEKLFF
TRBJ2-5 | TRBV2 | many | TRBD1 | TGTGCCAGCACCCGTGACAGGGACGGGACCCAGTACTTC | CASTRDRDGTQYF
TRBJ1-2 | TRBV6-1 | - | - | TGTGCCAGCAGTCTGGACAGCAGTGGCTACACCTTC | CASSLDSSGYTF
TRBJ1-5 | TRBV29-1 | - | - | TGCAGTTTAGGGGGGGTCAATCAGCCCCAGCATTTT | CSLGGVNQPQHF
TRBJ2-7 | TRBV20-1 | few | - | TGCAGTGCTTCGAGACAGGGACTTGCTTACGAGCAGTACTTC | CSASRQGLAYEQYF
TRBJ1-2 | TRBV5-4 | few | - | TGTGCCAGCAGACCCACAGGGCACAACTATGGCTACACCTTC | CASRPTGHNYGYTF
TRBJ2-7 | TRBV2 | - | TRBD2 | TGTGCCGGCAGACGTACTAGCGGGAGTACCTACGAGCAGTACTTC | CAGRRTSGSTYEQYF
TRBJ1-2 | TRBV19 | - | - | TGTGCCAGTAGTGCTCCCGGGACGGGGGCCTATGGCTACACCTTC | CASSAPGTGAYGYTF
TRBJ1-1 | TRBV3-1 | few | TRBD1 | TGTGCCAGCAGGAAGACAGGGGTGGAGGGCACTGAAGCTTTCTTT | CASRKTGVEGTEAFF